The source of this T cell receptor (beta chain) is a study of blood T cell repertoires in COVID-19. Study overall: Sites in the United States, Italy and Spain provided acute and convalescent COVID-19 samples. T cells, B-cell-depleted T cells, or PBMCs provided the cDNA or gDNA that served as material.

As processed by the authors: Cell counts per sample came from amplifying reference gene primers. Sequenced by immunoSEQ multiplex PCR; TCRdb stores in-frame clones only, minus some. V, J and clone size are taken as reported in that table, and D and trimming were inferred from the DNA itself. Counted here are 300,000 to 400,000 clones, 70% to 90% occurring once; the ten biggest clones make up around 3%. J gave up 0 bases and V 4 bases, and 19 bases lay outside the gene matches. The CDR3 contains 21 residues. Germline-derived CDR1 and CDR2 are PRHDT and FYEKMQ (reference sequence). This receptor was identified in a human donor in a cohort sampled during active COVID-19. The chain recombines TRBV13 with TRBJ2-4; 9 bases align to TRBD1. Sequencing used peripheral blood. The CDR3 region is CASSSSGWTGASDLAKNIQYF. The CDR3, as DNA: TGTGCCAGCAGCTCGTCCGGTTGGACAGGGGCCTCGGACCTAGCCAAAAACATTCAGTACTTC.